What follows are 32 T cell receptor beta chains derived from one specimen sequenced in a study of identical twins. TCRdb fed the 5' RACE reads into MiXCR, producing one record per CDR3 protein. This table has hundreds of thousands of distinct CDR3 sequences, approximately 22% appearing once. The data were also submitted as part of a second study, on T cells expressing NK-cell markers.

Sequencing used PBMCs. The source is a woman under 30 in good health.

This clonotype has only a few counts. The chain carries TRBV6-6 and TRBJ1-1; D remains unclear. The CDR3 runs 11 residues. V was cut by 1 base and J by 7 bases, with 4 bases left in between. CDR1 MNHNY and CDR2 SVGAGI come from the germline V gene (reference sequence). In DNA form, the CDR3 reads TGTGCCAGCAGTTACTATGATGAAGCTTTCTTT. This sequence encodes CASSYYDEAFF.

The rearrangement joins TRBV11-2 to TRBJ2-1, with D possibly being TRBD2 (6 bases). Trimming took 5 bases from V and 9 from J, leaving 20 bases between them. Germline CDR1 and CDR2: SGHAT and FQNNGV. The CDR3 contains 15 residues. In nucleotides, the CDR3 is TGTGCCAGCAGCACGGGACTCTACTCCTCTTCTGAGCAGTTCTTC. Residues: CASSTGLYSSSEQFF.

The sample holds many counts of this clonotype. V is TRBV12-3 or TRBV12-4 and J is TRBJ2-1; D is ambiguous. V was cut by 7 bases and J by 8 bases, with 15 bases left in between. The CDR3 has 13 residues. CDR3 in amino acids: CASTIDSPHEQFF. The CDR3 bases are TGTGCCAGCACAATCGACTCTCCACATGAGCAGTTCTTC.

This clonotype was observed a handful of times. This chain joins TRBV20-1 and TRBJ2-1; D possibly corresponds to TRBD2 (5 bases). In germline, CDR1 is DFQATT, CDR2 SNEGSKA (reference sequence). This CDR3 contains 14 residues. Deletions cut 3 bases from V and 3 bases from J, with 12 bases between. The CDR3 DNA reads TGCAGTGCTAGGGGAGAGTTGGGCTACAATGAGCAGTTCTTC. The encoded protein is CSARGELGYNEQFF.

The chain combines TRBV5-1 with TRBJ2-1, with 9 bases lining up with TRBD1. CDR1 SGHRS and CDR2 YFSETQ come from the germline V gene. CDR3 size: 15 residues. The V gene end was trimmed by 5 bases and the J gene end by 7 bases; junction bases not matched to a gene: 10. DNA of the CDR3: TGCGCCAGCAGATGGGGGGACAGGGATGTAAATGAGCAGTTCTTC. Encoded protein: CASRWGDRDVNEQFF. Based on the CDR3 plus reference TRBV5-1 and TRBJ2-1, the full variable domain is KAGVTQTPRYLIKTRGQQVTLSCSPISGHRSVSWYQQTPGQGLQFLFEYFSETQRNKGNFPGRFSGRQFSNSRSEMNVSTLELGDSALYLCASRWGDRDVNEQFFGPGTRLTVL.

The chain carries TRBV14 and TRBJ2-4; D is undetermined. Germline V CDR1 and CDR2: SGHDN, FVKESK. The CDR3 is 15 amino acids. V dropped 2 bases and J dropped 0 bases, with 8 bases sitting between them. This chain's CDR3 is CASSQSRIAKNIQYF. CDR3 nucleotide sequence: TGTGCCAGCAGCCAAAGTCGGATAGCCAAAAACATTCAGTACTTC.

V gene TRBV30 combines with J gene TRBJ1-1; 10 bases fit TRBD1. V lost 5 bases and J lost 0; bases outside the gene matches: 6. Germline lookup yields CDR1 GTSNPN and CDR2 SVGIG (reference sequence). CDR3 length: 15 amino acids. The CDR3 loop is CAWLDRGDLNTEAFF. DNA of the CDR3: TGTGCCTGGCTGGACAGGGGGGATCTGAACACTGAAGCTTTCTTT.

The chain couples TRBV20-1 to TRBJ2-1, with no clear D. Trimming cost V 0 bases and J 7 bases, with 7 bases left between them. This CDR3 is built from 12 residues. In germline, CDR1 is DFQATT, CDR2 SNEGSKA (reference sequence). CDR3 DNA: TGCAGTGCTAGAGAGGTTTCGAATGAGCAGTTCTTC. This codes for CSAREVSNEQFF.

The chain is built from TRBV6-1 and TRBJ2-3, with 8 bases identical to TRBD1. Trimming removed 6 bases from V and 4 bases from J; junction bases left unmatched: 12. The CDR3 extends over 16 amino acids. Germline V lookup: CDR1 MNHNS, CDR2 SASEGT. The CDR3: CASRETGTGWADTQYF. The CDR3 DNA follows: TGTGCCAGCAGAGAAACCGGGACAGGTTGGGCAGATACGCAGTATTTT.

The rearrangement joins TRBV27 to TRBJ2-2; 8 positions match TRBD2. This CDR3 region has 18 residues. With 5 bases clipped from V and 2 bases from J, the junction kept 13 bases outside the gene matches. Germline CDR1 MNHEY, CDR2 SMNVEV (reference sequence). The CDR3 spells CASSPDLAGHRNTGELFF. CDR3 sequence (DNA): TGTGCCAGCAGTCCGGACTTAGCGGGACACCGAAACACCGGGGAGCTGTTTTTT.

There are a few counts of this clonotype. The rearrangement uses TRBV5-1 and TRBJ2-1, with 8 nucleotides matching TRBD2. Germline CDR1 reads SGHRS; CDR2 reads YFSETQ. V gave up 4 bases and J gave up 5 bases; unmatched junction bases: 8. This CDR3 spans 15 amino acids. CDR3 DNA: TGCGCCAGCAGCCTTACCGGGACTAGAAACAATGAGCAGTTCTTC. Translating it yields CASSLTGTRNNEQFF.

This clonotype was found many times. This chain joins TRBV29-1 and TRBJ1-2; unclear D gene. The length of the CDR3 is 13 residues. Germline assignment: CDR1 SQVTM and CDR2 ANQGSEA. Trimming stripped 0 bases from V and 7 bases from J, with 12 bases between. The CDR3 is CSVEDPETFGYTF. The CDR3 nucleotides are TGCAGCGTTGAAGATCCGGAGACATTTGGCTACACCTTC.

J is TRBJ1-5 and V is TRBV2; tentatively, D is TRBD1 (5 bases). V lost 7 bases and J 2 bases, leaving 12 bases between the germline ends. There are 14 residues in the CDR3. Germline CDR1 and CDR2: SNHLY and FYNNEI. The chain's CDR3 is CASTTGGGNQPQHF. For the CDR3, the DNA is TGTGCCAGCACTACCGGGGGGGGCAATCAGCCCCAGCATTTT.

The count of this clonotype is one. In DNA, the CDR3 is TGTGCCAGCAGTGGACTAGCGTACACAGATACGCAGTATTTT. It encodes CASSGLAYTDTQYF. This chain connects TRBV27 to TRBJ2-3; 9 nucleotides line up with TRBD2. The length of the CDR3 is 14 residues. With 5 bases clipped from V and 2 bases from J, the junction kept 2 bases outside the gene matches. Germline V gene lookup returns CDR1 MNHEY and CDR2 SMNVEV (reference sequence).

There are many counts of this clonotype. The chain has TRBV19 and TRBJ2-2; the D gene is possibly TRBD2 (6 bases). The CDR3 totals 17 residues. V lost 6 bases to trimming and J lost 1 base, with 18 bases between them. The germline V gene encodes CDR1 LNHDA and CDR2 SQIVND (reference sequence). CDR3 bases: TGTGCCAGTAGCTCGCGGGGCAACCTGCAGAACACCGGGGAGCTGTTTTTT. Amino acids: CASSSRGNLQNTGELFF.

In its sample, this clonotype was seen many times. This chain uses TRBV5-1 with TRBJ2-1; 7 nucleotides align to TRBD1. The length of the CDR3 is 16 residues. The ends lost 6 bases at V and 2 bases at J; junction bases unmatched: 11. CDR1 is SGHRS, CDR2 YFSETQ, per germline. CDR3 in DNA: TGCGCCAGCATGGCCCCAACAGGGGTCCCCTACAATGAGCAGTTCTTC. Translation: CASMAPTGVPYNEQFF.

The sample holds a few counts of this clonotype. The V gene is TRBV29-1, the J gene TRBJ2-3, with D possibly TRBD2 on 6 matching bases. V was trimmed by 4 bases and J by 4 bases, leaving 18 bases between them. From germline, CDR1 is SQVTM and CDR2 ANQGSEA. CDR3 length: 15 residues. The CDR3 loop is CSVAPRGRLADTQYF. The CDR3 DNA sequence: TGCAGCGTTGCCCCACGAGGACGACTAGCAGATACGCAGTATTTT.

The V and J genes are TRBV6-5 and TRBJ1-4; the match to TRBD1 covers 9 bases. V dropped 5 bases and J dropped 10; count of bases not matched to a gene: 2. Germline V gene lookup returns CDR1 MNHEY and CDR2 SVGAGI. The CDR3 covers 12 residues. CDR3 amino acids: CASSRDRAKLFF. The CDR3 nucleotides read TGTGCCAGCAGTCGGGACAGGGCAAAACTGTTTTTT.

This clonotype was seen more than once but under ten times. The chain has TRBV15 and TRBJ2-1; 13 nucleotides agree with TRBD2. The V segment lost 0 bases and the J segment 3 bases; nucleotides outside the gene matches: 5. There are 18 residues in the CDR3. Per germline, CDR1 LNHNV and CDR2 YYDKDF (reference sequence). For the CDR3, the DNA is TGTGCCACCAGCAGAGATTGGACTAGCGGGAGCCTCTACAATGAGCAGTTCTTC. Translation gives CATSRDWTSGSLYNEQFF.

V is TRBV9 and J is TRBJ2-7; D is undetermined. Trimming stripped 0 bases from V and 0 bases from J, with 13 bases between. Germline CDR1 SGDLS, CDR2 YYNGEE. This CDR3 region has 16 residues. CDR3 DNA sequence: TGTGCCAGCAGCGTAGGGTCCAGCCCGCTCTCCTACGAGCAGTACTTC. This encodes CASSVGSSPLSYEQYF.

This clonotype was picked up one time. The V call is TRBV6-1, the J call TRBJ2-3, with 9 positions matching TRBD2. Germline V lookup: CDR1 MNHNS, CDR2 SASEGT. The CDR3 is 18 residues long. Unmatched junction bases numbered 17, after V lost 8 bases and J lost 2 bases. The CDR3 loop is CASGKTPGTSRITDTQYF. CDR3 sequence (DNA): TGTGCCAGCGGTAAAACTCCGGGGACTAGCAGAATCACAGATACGCAGTATTTT.

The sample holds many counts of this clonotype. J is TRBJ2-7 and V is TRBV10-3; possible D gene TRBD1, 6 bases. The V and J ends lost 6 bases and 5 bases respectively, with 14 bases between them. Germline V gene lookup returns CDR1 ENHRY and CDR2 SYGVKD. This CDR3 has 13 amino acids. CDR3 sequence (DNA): TGTGCCATCAGCCCAGACAGGTCCCACGAGCAGTACTTC. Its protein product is CAISPDRSHEQYF.

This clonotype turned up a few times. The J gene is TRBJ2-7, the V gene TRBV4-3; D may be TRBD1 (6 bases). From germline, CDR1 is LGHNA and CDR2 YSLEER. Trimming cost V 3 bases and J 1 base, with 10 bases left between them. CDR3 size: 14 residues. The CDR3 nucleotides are TGCGCCAGCAGCCACGCAGGGGATTCCTACGAGCAGTACTTC. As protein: CASSHAGDSYEQYF.

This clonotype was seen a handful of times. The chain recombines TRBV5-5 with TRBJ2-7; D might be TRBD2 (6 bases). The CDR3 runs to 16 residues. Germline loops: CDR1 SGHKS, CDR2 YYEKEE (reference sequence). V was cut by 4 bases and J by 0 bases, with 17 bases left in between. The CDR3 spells CASSPGGMGSSYEQYF. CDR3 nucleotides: TGTGCCAGCAGCCCAGGAGGGATGGGGAGCTCCTACGAGCAGTACTTC.

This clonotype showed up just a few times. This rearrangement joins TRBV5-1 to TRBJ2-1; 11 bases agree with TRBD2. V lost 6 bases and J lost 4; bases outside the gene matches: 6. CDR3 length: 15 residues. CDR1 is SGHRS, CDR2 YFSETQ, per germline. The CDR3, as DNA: TGCGCCAGCACTTCTAGCGGGGGGACTTACAATGAGCAGTTCTTC. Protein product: CASTSSGGTYNEQFF.

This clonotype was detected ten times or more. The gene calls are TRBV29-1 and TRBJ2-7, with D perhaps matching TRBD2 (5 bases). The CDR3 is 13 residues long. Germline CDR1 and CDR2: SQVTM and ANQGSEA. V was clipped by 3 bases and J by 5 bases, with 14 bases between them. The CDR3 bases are TGCAGCGTTGACCTGGCGGAGGTGGACGAGCAGTACTTC. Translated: CSVDLAEVDEQYF.

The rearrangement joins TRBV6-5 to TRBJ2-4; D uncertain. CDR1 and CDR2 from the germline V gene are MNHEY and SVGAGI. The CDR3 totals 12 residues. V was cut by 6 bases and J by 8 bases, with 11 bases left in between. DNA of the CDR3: TGTGCCAGCAGGCGAGGTCCGGACATTCAGTACTTC. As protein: CASRRGPDIQYF.

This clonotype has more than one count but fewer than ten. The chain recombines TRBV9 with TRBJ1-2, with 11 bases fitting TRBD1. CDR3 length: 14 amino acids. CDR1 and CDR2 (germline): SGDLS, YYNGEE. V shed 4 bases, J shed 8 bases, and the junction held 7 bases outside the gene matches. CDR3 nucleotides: TGTGCCAGCAGCCCGGACAGGGGGCGGTCGGGCTACACCTTC. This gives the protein CASSPDRGRSGYTF.

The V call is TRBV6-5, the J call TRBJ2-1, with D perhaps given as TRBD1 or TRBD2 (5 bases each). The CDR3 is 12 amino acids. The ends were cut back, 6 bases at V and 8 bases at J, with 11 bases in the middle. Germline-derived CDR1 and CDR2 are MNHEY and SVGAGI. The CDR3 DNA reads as TGTGCCAGCAGGGGCCGGGGCCATGAGCAGTTCTTC. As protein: CASRGRGHEQFF.

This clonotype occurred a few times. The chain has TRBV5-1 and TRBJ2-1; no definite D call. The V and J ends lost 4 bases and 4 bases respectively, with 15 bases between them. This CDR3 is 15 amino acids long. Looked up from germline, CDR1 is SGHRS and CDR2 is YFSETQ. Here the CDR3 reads CASSPVPNAYNEQFF. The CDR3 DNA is TGCGCCAGCAGCCCGGTCCCTAATGCGTACAATGAGCAGTTCTTC.

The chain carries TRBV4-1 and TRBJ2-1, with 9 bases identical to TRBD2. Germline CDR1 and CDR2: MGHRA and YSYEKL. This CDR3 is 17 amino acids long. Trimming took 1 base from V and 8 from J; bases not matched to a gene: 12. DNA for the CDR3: TGCGCCAGCAGCCAAGGTCACAGGACTAGCGTTAATGATGAGCAGTTCTTC. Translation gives CASSQGHRTSVNDEQFF.

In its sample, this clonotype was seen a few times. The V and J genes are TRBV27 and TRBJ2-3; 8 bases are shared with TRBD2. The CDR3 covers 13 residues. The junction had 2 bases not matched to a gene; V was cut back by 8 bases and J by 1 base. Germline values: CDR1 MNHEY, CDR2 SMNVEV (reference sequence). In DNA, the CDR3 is TGTGCCAGCTTGGGACTAGGCACAGATACGCAGTATTTT. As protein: CASLGLGTDTQYF.